This TCR beta chain was found in a study of PD-L1 blockade in urothelial cancer. As for the study in general: Researchers found blood samples held a median of 141,255 T cells.

Sample time point: peripheral blood 6 weeks after treatment start. The method was immunoSEQ multiplex PCR; TCRdb's version includes in-frame clones alone and lacks a portion of them. The data show roughly 100,000 clones, less than 90% seen once. Trimming removed 1 base from V and 6 bases from J; junction bases left unmatched: 4. Germline V CDR1 and CDR2: SGHDT, YYEEEE. This CDR3 region has 13 residues. This clonotype was sampled from a man in his 70s with urothelial cancer. This sample comprised PBMCs, obtained around atezolizumab (anti-PD-L1) treatment. The rearrangement links TRBV5-6 to TRBJ2-7, with 7 bases fitting TRBD2. For the CDR3, the DNA is TGTGCCAGCAGCTTGACTAGCGATTCCGAGCAGTACTTC. As protein: CASSLTSDSEQYF.